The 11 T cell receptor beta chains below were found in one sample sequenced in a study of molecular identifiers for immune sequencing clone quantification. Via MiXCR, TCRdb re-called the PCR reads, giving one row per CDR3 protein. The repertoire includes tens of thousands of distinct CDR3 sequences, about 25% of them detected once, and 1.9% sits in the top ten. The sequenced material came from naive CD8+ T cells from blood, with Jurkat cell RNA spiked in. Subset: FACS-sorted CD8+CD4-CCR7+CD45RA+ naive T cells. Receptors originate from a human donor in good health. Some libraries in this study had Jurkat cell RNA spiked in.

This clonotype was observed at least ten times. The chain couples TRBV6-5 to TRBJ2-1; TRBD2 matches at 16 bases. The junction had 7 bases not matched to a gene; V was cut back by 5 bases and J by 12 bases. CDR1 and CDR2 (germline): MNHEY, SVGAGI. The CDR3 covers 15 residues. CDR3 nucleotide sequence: TGTGCCAGCAGTCAGGGACTAGCGGGAGGGCCGGGGCAGTTCTTC. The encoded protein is CASSQGLAGGPGQFF.

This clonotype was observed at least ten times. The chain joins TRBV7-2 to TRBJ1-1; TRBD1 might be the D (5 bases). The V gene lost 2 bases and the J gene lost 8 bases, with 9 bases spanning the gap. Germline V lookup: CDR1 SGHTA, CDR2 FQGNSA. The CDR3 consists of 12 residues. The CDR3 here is CASSLQGAEAFF. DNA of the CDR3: TGTGCCAGCAGCTTACAAGGGGCCGAAGCTTTCTTT.

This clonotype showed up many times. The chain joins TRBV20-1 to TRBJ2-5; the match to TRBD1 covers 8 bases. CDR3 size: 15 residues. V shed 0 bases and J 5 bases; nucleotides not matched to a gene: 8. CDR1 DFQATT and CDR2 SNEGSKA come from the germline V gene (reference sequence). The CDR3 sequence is CSAREWTGLVETQYF. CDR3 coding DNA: TGCAGTGCTAGAGAGTGGACAGGGCTCGTCGAGACCCAGTACTTC.

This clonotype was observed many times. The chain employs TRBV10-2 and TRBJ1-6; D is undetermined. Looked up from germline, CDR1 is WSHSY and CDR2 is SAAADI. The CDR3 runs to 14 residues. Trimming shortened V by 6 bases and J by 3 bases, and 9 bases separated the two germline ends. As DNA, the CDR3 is TGCGCCAGCAGCCCCGCCGGCTATAATTCACCCCTCCACTTT. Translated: CASSPAGYNSPLHF.

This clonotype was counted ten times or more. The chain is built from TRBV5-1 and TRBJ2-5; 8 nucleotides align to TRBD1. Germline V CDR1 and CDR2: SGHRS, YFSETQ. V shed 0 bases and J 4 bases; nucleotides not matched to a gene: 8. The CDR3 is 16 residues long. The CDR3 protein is CASSLGQGAVRETQYF. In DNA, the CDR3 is TGCGCCAGCAGCTTGGGCCAGGGGGCCGTGCGAGAGACCCAGTACTTC.

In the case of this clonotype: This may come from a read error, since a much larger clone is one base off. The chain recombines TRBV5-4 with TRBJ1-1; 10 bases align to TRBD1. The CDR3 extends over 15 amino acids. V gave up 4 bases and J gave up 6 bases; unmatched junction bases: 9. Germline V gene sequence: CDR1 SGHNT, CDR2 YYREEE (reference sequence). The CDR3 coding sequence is TGTGCCAGCAGCCCTCGACAGGGGGCTTCCGCTGAAGCTTTCTTT. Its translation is CASSPRQGASAEAFF.

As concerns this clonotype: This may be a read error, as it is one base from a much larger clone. The CDR3 bases are TGTGCCGGCAGCTTAGGCAGGGGGCTCCGGCAGCCCCAGCATTTT. This encodes CAGSLGRGLRQPQHF. The gene calls are TRBV3-1 and TRBJ1-5; 8 bases agree with TRBD1. From germline, CDR1 is LGHDT and CDR2 YNNKEL (reference sequence). CDR3 size: 15 residues. The full variable domain, with the rest looked up from reference TRBV3-1 and TRBJ1-5, is DTAVSQTPKYLVTQMGNDKSIKCEQNLGHDTMYWYKQDSKKFLKIMFSYNNKELIINETVPNRFSPKSPDKAHLNLHINSLELGDSAVYFCAGSLGRGLRQPQHFGDGTRLSIL.

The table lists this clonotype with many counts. The CDR3 sequence is CASSLIPGQSSYNEQFF. DNA of the CDR3: TGTGCCAGCAGCTTAATTCCGGGGCAGAGCTCCTACAATGAGCAGTTCTTC. The V and J genes are TRBV7-9 and TRBJ2-1, with D perhaps given as TRBD1 or TRBD2 (5 bases each). The V and J ends lost 2 bases and 0 bases respectively, with 14 bases between them. Germline V gives CDR1 SEHNR, CDR2 FQNEAQ (reference sequence). This CDR3 has 17 residues.

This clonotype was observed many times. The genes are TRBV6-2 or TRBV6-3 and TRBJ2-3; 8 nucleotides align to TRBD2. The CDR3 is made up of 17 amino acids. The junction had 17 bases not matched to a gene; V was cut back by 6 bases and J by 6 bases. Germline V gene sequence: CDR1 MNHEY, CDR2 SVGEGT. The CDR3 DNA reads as TGTGCCAGCAGCCCCCCTCGTGGGCGGGAGGTCGTGGATACGCAGTATTTT. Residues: CASSPPRGREVVDTQYF.

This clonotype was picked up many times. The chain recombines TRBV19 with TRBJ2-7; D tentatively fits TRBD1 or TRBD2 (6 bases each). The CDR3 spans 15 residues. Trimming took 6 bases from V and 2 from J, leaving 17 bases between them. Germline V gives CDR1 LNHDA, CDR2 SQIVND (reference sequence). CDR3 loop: CASSARGRFAYEQYF. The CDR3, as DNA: TGTGCCAGTAGCGCCCGGGGGCGGTTTGCCTACGAGCAGTACTTC.

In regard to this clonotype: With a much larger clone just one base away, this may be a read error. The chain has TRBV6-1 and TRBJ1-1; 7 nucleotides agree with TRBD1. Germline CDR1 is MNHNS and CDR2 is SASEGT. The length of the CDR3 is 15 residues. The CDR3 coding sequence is TGTGCCCGCAGTGTGTCAGGGGGTATGGATACTGAAGCTTTCTTT. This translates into CARSVSGGMDTEAFF.